This T cell receptor (beta chain) came from a study of cytomegalovirus exposure and HLA in healthy donors. Notes on the study in general: In an earlier analysis, productive rearrangement rates for most beta V segments clustered near 87% or 30%.

Comment on this clone: Its antigen is not identified.

The PCR used 60 Vbeta and 13 Jbeta primers. The data were produced by immunoSEQ multiplex PCR, yet TCRdb's version contains in-frame clones alone and is incomplete. The data show 150,000 to 200,000 clones, more than 75% seen once. The receptor comes from a man younger than 30 in good health and CMV-seropositive. The sample comprised PBMCs.

DNA for the CDR3: TGTGCCAGTAGTTCCACAGGGGGCAGCGATTCACCCCTCCACTTT. Its translation: CASSSTGGSDSPLHF. The V call is TRBV19, the J call TRBJ1-6; TRBD1 agrees at 9 bases. CDR1 is LNHDA, CDR2 SQIVND, per germline (reference sequence). This CDR3 region has 15 residues. J was trimmed by 8 bases and V by 5 bases; bases with no gene match: 7.